This T cell receptor (beta chain) was recorded in a study of blood T cell repertoires in COVID-19. The wider study: Researchers got acute and convalescent COVID-19 samples from the United States, Italy and Spain. The cDNA or gDNA used as material had been derived from T cells, B-cell-depleted T cells, or PBMCs.

Original data processing: Estimation of nucleated cell counts relied on the amplification of reference gene primers. Data came from immunoSEQ multiplex PCR; TCRdb stores just in-frame clones and leaves some out. That table furnishes V, J and clone size, whereas the DNA furnished D and trimming. Altogether roughly 220,000 clones are present, less than 85% being singletons, with the ten largest covering 4.5% to 7%. This CDR3 contains 15 residues. Germline CDR1 reads LNHDA; CDR2 reads SQIVND (reference sequence). V gave up 6 bases and J gave up 7 bases, with 19 bases separating them. This clonotype originated in a woman aged 65 to 85 with acute or convalescent COVID-19. Sequenced material: peripheral blood. The rearrangement joins TRBV19 to TRBJ2-1; possible D gene TRBD2, 5 bases. The CDR3 reads CASSPGILGSNEQFF. The CDR3 DNA reads TGTGCCAGTAGCCCCGGCATCTTGGGGAGTAATGAGCAGTTCTTC. Using reference TRBV19 and TRBJ2-1 for the parts outside the CDR3, the full variable domain is DGGITQSPKYLFRKEGQNVTLSCEQNLNHDAMYWYRQDPGQGLRLIYYSQIVNDFQKGDIAEGYSVSREKKESFPLTVTSAQKNPTAFYLCASSPGILGSNEQFFGPGTRLTVL.